This T cell receptor (beta chain) was recorded in a study of T cells in women clearing cervical HPV infection. Average input was approximately 1.3 ug genomic DNA for immunoSEQ TCR beta CDR3 amplification. Libraries were prepared by immunoSEQ multiplex PCR; TCRdb keeps only in-frame clonotypes and omits some of them. The sample table sets out about 33,000 clones. This receptor was taken from a woman aged 18 to 69 with a cervical HPV16 infection that either progressed to CIN3+ or cleared (not recorded which). Sample: blood buffy coat.

The CDR3 bases that were read are TGTGCCAGCAGCTTGCTAGCGTTTGGGGATACG. Translating it yields CASSLLAFGDT. The full CDR3 reads CASSLLAFGDTQYF. V gene TRBV7-9 combines with J gene TRBJ2-3, with D perhaps matching TRBD2 (6 bases). The observed sequence ends 3 residues before the CDR3 terminus, with the missing tail filled in from the germline J gene. Germline V gene sequence: CDR1 SEHNR, CDR2 FQNEAQ (reference sequence). With 3 bases removed from V and 6 bases from J, the gap between germline ends came to 13 bases. This CDR3 contains 14 residues.